This T cell receptor beta chain is drawn from a study of T cell clonality in common variable immunodeficiency. Assay: immunoSEQ multiplex PCR; the TCRdb copy retains only in-frame clones and omits some. The sample has under 35,000 clones, none seen only once. There are a few counts of this clone. The antigen is not known. The read ends 3 residues early relative to the CDR3; the germline J gene fills the gap. The V and J ends lost 4 bases and 7 bases respectively, with 11 bases between them. CDR1 is MNHNS and CDR2 is SASEGT in the germline V gene. The CDR3 length is 13 residues. Notes on the study in general: Authors noted CVID clonality's cause needs subpopulation repertoire sequencing. In common variable immunodeficiency, TCR beta chains reportedly carried fewer deletions and N-nucleotide insertions. Patient heterogeneity in the CVID cohort limited correlations between repertoire features and clinical complications. Compared with controls, CVID subjects had fewer shared TCRbeta clones.

The rearrangement uses TRBV6-1 and TRBJ1-5; D uncertain. This TCR was recovered from a human donor with common variable immunodeficiency. Source material: peripheral blood mononuclear cells. CDR3 sequence: CASSATPVQPQHF. The CDR3 DNA, read in part, is TGTGCCAGCAGTGCGACTCCTGTACAGCCC.